This entry is about one T cell receptor beta chain. What it recognizes is unknown. These data belong to a study of response to subunit inactivated influenza vaccine. Study-wide points: Authors suggested few new T cells are recruited by each seasonal influenza vaccination.

Germline CDR1 KGHSH, CDR2 LQKENI. The CDR3 length is 16 residues. Trimming shortened V by 4 bases and J by 7 bases, and 19 bases separated the two germline ends. Using its own MiXCR run on the RT-PCR reads, TCRdb lists one record per CDR3 protein. The sample has more than 400,000 distinct CDR3 sequences, 10% to 11% seen once. The origin of this receptor is a man aged 50 to 60 who received an inactivated influenza vaccine. This chain joins TRBV18 and TRBJ1-4, with D unresolved. Sequencing used PBMCs from blood, obtained 35 to 45 days after vaccination. CDR3 sequence reads: CASSRQNPGISEKLFF. The CDR3 bases are TGTGCCAGCTCACGTCAGAACCCGGGAATCAGTGAAAAACTGTTTTTT.